Each of the 14 T cell receptor beta chains below was sequenced from the same sample in a study of long-term antiretroviral therapy in people with HIV. Survey-level resolution applied to immunoSEQ assay v3.0. Libraries were prepared by immunoSEQ multiplex PCR; TCRdb keeps only in-frame clonotypes and omits some of them. Among about 23,000 clones listed, roughly 84% were seen once. Sequenced here: unsorted PBMCs, sampled about 4.1 years after starting antiretroviral therapy. Receptors originate from a man aged 25 to 40 with HIV.

The J gene is TRBJ1-2, the V gene TRBV2, with D tentatively TRBD1 (6 bases). The CDR3 covers 14 residues. The germline CDR1 and CDR2 sequences are SNHLY and FYNNEI. Trimming pared 0 bases from V and 3 bases from J, leaving 8 bases between. The CDR3 DNA sequence: TGTGCCAGCAGTGAAGCGTCAGGGGACTATGGCTACACCTTC. Amino acid sequence: CASSEASGDYGYTF.

J is TRBJ2-7 and V is TRBV7-8; 9 bases map to TRBD1. The J segment lost 6 bases and the V segment lost 5 bases, leaving 14 bases of the junction unmatched. The germline gives CDR1 SGHVS, CDR2 FQNEAQ. This CDR3 is 16 amino acids long. The CDR3 loop is CASSPASWTGVFEQYF. The CDR3 nucleotides are TGTGCCAGCAGCCCTGCCTCCTGGACAGGGGTGTTCGAGCAGTACTTC.

The chain has TRBV5-8 and TRBJ2-1, with 9 bases that match TRBD1. The length of the CDR3 is 15 residues. From germline, CDR1 is SGHTS and CDR2 YDEGEE. Unmatched junction bases numbered 3, after V lost 3 bases and J lost 2 bases. The CDR3 bases are TGTGCCAGCAGCTCCCGACAGGGGGCCTACAATGAGCAGTTCTTC. It encodes CASSSRQGAYNEQFF.

J is TRBJ2-2 and V is TRBV6-5; D gene ambiguous. Trimming took 2 bases from V and 5 from J, leaving 9 bases between them. The CDR3 is made up of 14 amino acids. Germline lookup yields CDR1 MNHEY and CDR2 SVGAGI. This CDR3 reads CASSYGVGTGELFF. The CDR3 nucleotides are TGTGCCAGCAGTTACGGGGTGGGGACCGGGGAGCTGTTTTTT.

The rearrangement uses TRBV30 and TRBJ1-3; D not certain. Trimming cost V 0 bases and J 0 bases, with 15 bases left between them. Germline CDR1 reads GTSNPN; CDR2 reads SVGIG (reference sequence). CDR3 size: 17 residues. CDR3 loop: CAWSVRFAISSGNTIYF. DNA for the CDR3: TGTGCCTGGAGTGTACGGTTCGCTATAAGCTCTGGAAACACCATATATTTT. Full variable domain (rest looked up from reference TRBV30 and TRBJ1-3): SQTIHQWPATLVQPVGSPLSLECTVEGTSNPNLYWYRQAAGRGLQLLFYSVGIGQISSEVPQNLSASRPQDRQFILSSKKLLLSDSGFYLCAWSVRFAISSGNTIYFGEGSWLTVV.

This chain uses TRBV27 with TRBJ1-5; TRBD1 aligns across 8 bases. The CDR3 runs to 18 residues. With V trimmed by 8 bases and J by 4 bases, 19 bases remained unmatched. CDR1 MNHEY and CDR2 SMNVEV come from the germline V gene (reference sequence). DNA of the CDR3: TGTGCCAGCGGATACGGGTGGAGACAGGGGATGGGGAATCAGCCCCAGCATTTT. Protein sequence: CASGYGWRQGMGNQPQHF.

This chain links TRBV7-2 with TRBJ1-2; TRBD1 matches 8 bases. The V segment lost 2 bases and the J segment 2 bases; nucleotides outside the gene matches: 7. The CDR3 length is 16 residues. Germline assignment: CDR1 SGHTA and CDR2 FQGNSA. The CDR3 protein is CASSLLTGTGNYGYTF. In DNA form, the CDR3 reads TGTGCCAGCAGCTTACTCACCGGGACAGGAAACTATGGCTACACCTTC.

V gene TRBV4-1 combines with J gene TRBJ1-4, with 8 positions matching TRBD1. This CDR3 has 15 amino acids. Germline V gene sequence: CDR1 MGHRA, CDR2 YSYEKL. V shed 5 bases, J shed 8 bases, and the junction held 10 bases outside the gene matches. The CDR3 loop reads CASSMVVTGDEKLFF. The CDR3 nucleotides read TGCGCCAGCAGCATGGTTGTGACAGGGGACGAAAAACTGTTTTTT.

This clone has a handful of counts. The V gene is TRBV7-9, the J gene TRBJ2-3; TRBD1 is a possible D gene (6 bases). Between the trimmed V and J ends, which lost 1 base and 0 bases, there was a span of 11 bases. The CDR3 length is 16 residues. Germline values: CDR1 SEHNR, CDR2 FQNEAQ (reference sequence). The CDR3 region has the DNA TGTGCCAGCAGCTTAGAAGGGGGAGCTAGCACAGATACGCAGTATTTT. It encodes CASSLEGGASTDTQYF. The variable domain in full, completed from reference TRBV7-9 and TRBJ2-3, reads DTGVSQNPRHKITKRGQNVTFRCDPISEHNRLYWYRQTLGQGPEFLTYFQNEAQLEKSRLLSDRFSAERPKGSFSTLEIQRTEQGDSAMYLCASSLEGGASTDTQYFGPGTRLTVL.

This clone occurred once. The V and J genes are TRBV2 and TRBJ1-5; D not resolved. The ends were cut back, 10 bases at V and 3 bases at J, with 13 bases in the middle. Germline V gene data show CDR1 as SNHLY and CDR2 as FYNNEI. CDR3 length equals 13 residues. The chain's CDR3 is CAIASGDNQPQHF. CDR3 in DNA: TGTGCCATAGCGTCTGGGGACAATCAGCCCCAGCATTTT.

This clone was detected a few times. In DNA, the CDR3 is TGCGCCAGCAGCGCAAGACAGGGGGCCGGTGGCTACACCTTC. This codes for CASSARQGAGGYTF. V gene TRBV5-1 combines with J gene TRBJ1-2; 10 bases match TRBD1. CDR1 SGHRS and CDR2 YFSETQ come from the germline V gene. The CDR3 is 14 amino acids. Unmatched junction bases numbered 7, after V lost 4 bases and J lost 7 bases.

V and J are TRBV6-1 and TRBJ1-1, with a possible D match to TRBD1 (5 bases). Germline-derived CDR1 and CDR2 are MNHNS and SASEGT. V was trimmed by 4 bases and J by 7 bases, leaving 19 bases between them. The length of the CDR3 is 15 residues. The CDR3 coding sequence is TGTGCCAGCAGTGGGGGGTGGGGAAGCGGGGATGAAGCTTTCTTT. Translating gives CASSGGWGSGDEAFF.

This clone was seen only once. The V and J genes are TRBV4-3 and TRBJ2-7, with 10 positions matching TRBD2. V lost 3 bases to trimming and J lost 1 base; unmatched junction nucleotides: 3. This CDR3 has 15 amino acids. Per germline, CDR1 LGHNA and CDR2 YSLEER. The CDR3 is CASSQGLAQSYEQYF. CDR3 nucleotide sequence: TGCGCCAGCAGCCAGGGACTAGCGCAATCCTACGAGCAGTACTTC.

The chain combines TRBV7-8 with TRBJ1-5; the D gene is possibly TRBD1 (5 bases). Deletions cut 5 bases from V and 6 bases from J, with 17 bases between. Per germline, CDR1 SGHVS and CDR2 FQNEAQ. The CDR3 is 15 residues long. As DNA, the CDR3 is TGTGCCAGCAGCCAAGGGTCGGGGCAGGGTCAGCCCCAGCATTTT. This encodes CASSQGSGQGQPQHF. Using reference TRBV7-8 and TRBJ1-5 for the parts outside the CDR3, the full variable domain is GAGVSQSPRYKVAKRGQDVALRCDPISGHVSLFWYQQALGQGPEFLTYFQNEAQLDKSGLPSDRFFAERPEGSVSTLKIQRTQQEDSAVYLCASSQGSGQGQPQHFGDGTRLSIL.